Listed below are T cell receptor beta chains from one sample, sequenced in a study of cytomegalovirus exposure and HLA in healthy donors. Assay: immunoSEQ multiplex PCR; the TCRdb copy retains only in-frame clones and omits some. Of roughly 100,000 clones in the sample, 60% to 80% were seen once. Sequencing used PBMCs. The receptor source for this set is a man aged 50-59 years in good health and CMV-seropositive. Each CDR3 is given without its conserved first and last residue.

v_gene: TRBV10-1; j_gene: TRBJ2-7; CDR3aa: ASRDSPRSYEQY
v_gene: TRBV27; j_gene: TRBJ1-2; CDR3aa: ASSPTRGIGYT
v_gene: TRBV4-3; j_gene: -; CDR3aa: ASSQDTSGSNEQY
v_gene: TRBV5-4; j_gene: TRBJ2-7; CDR3aa: ASSSDSYEQY
v_gene: TRBV10-1; j_gene: TRBJ1-4; CDR3aa: ARGQGGEKLF
v_gene: TRBV5-1; j_gene: TRBJ1-4; CDR3aa: ASSLGTGDSTNEKLF
v_gene: TRBV4-1; j_gene: TRBJ1-1; CDR3aa: ASSQAVANTEAF
v_gene: TRBV5-1; j_gene: TRBJ2-3; CDR3aa: ASSLELETDTQY
v_gene: TRBV7-9; j_gene: TRBJ2-1; CDR3aa: ASSPRQGARNEQF
v_gene: TRBV6-4; j_gene: TRBJ2-1; CDR3aa: ASSVLWRAWGTYNEQF
v_gene: TRBV5-4; j_gene: TRBJ1-6; CDR3aa: ASSTGTGGGFTYNSPLH
v_gene: TRBV6-1; j_gene: TRBJ2-2; CDR3aa: ASSVVRGPGELF
v_gene: TRBV30; j_gene: TRBJ2-1; CDR3aa: AWSAIVPGTGAYNEQF
v_gene: TRBV10-3; j_gene: TRBJ2-5; CDR3aa: AIGAGARETQY
v_gene: TRBV27; j_gene: TRBJ2-2; CDR3aa: ASSRIAGPPTGELF
v_gene: TRBV7-9; j_gene: TRBJ2-7; CDR3aa: ASSLADSGYEQY
v_gene: TRBV10-3; j_gene: TRBJ2-7; CDR3aa: AISVQPPGGNSYEQY
v_gene: TRBV27; j_gene: -; CDR3aa: ASSFGAGGTYEQY
v_gene: TRBV5-1; j_gene: TRBJ1-1; CDR3aa: ASSLALQGNTEAF
v_gene: TRBV6-5; j_gene: TRBJ2-2; CDR3aa: ASTFTQVRTGELF
v_gene: TRBV5-1; j_gene: TRBJ2-3; CDR3aa: ASSQGQGGADTQY
v_gene: TRBV9; j_gene: TRBJ2-1; CDR3aa: ASSSSGSSYNEQF
v_gene: TRBV28; j_gene: TRBJ2-1; CDR3aa: ASSRTSGIDEQF
v_gene: TRBV7-3; j_gene: TRBJ2-3; CDR3aa: ASSFGTIPDTQY
v_gene: TRBV19; j_gene: TRBJ2-5; CDR3aa: ASSTPGGRQETQY
v_gene: TRBV28; j_gene: TRBJ1-5; CDR3aa: ASTLGTGRGNQPQH
v_gene: TRBV7-9; j_gene: -; CDR3aa: ASSLVSYEQY
v_gene: TRBV28; j_gene: TRBJ2-1; CDR3aa: ASRKEQGTYNEQF
v_gene: TRBV27; j_gene: TRBJ2-1; CDR3aa: ASRPTGGGYEQF
v_gene: TRBV19; j_gene: TRBJ2-7; CDR3aa: ASRKLAQSSYEQY
v_gene: TRBV7-2; j_gene: TRBJ2-2; CDR3aa: ASSLLGTTNTGELF
v_gene: TRBV18; j_gene: TRBJ2-5; CDR3aa: ASSPRTEETQY
v_gene: TRBV7-8; j_gene: TRBJ2-2; CDR3aa: ASRTRGTGELF
v_gene: TRBV6-4; j_gene: TRBJ2-1; CDR3aa: ASSDSGQGAVNEQF
v_gene: TRBV19; j_gene: TRBJ2-2; CDR3aa: ASTRDRGTGELF
v_gene: TRBV2; j_gene: TRBJ2-7; CDR3aa: AGTGTGNSEQY
v_gene: TRBV2; j_gene: TRBJ2-3; CDR3aa: ASSEGAGEGDTQY
v_gene: TRBV5-4; j_gene: TRBJ2-5; CDR3aa: ASSLTSGETQY
v_gene: TRBV19; j_gene: TRBJ1-1; CDR3aa: ASSIHAGTEAF
v_gene: TRBV30; j_gene: -; CDR3aa: AWSVAPVSYEQY
v_gene: TRBV19; j_gene: TRBJ2-2; CDR3aa: ASSILLAGGTGELF
v_gene: TRBV2; j_gene: TRBJ2-1; CDR3aa: ASSGIESGDYNEQF
v_gene: TRBV6-1; j_gene: TRBJ2-2; CDR3aa: ASSDHSKPGELF
v_gene: TRBV11-1; j_gene: TRBJ2-3; CDR3aa: ASRSLVWGSGDTDTQY
v_gene: TRBV27; j_gene: TRBJ1-5; CDR3aa: ASSSGERWQPQH
v_gene: TRBV9; j_gene: TRBJ2-1; CDR3aa: ASSGGQGAPEF
v_gene: TRBV2; j_gene: TRBJ1-1; CDR3aa: ASSETGNMAF
v_gene: TRBV30; j_gene: TRBJ2-5; CDR3aa: AWSHAGLGKETQY
v_gene: TRBV28; j_gene: TRBJ2-7; CDR3aa: ASRTSGHYEQY
v_gene: TRBV18; j_gene: TRBJ1-5; CDR3aa: ASSPAGGLDQPQH
v_gene: TRBV19; j_gene: TRBJ2-7; CDR3aa: ASSIDDSYEQY
v_gene: TRBV7-2; j_gene: TRBJ2-7; CDR3aa: ASSYTGSAYEQY